This T cell receptor (beta chain) emerged from a study of beta chain features in type 1 diabetes. The sample holds many counts of this clone. Expressed TCRB transcripts were sequenced after all isolated RNA was converted to cDNA. Libraries were prepared by immunoSEQ multiplex PCR; TCRdb keeps only in-frame clonotypes and omits some of them. The data show under 950,000 clones, roughly 16% seen once. Sequenced input: naive CD4+ T cells from blood. The source is a woman between 18 and 29 years old in good health.

The chain's CDR3 is CASSGWGQPQHF. CDR3 in DNA: TGTGCCAGCAGTGGCTGGGGTCAGCCCCAGCATTTT. This chain links TRBV25-1 with TRBJ1-5; no clear D gene. There are 12 residues in the CDR3. The V end was cut by 4 bases, the J end by 6 bases, with 7 bases between. Per the germline V gene, CDR1 is MGHDK and CDR2 is SYGVNS.